The 22 T cell receptor beta chains presented below share a single source sample, sequenced in a study of Tregs in tolerant kidney transplant recipients (dated 2019 in TCRdb). Libraries were constructed by the immunoSEQ multiplex PCR assay. TCRdb's version of the immuneACCESS table is confined to in-frame rearrangements and falls short of the full clone set. An unresolved V gene accounts for under half of the shortfall where checked; the remainder is of unknown origin. The sample table shows 70,000 to 95,000 clones, and around 90% are seen once. Of the sample, 0.34% falls within the top ten clones. Interpreted using the paper, the time point label stands for: blood sample drawn before combined kidney and bone marrow transplant. The specimen was Tregs from blood, collected before the transplant. All receptors come from a human donor who received a combined kidney and bone marrow transplant.

The chain combines TRBV15 with TRBJ2-3, with unresolved D. This CDR3 has 18 amino acids. CDR1 is LNHNV and CDR2 is YYDKDF in the germline V gene (reference sequence). V was cut by 0 bases and J by 0 bases, with 16 bases left in between. The CDR3 loop reads CATSRDTVSASSTDTQYF. The CDR3 DNA reads as TGTGCCACCAGCAGAGATACGGTTTCAGCGTCTAGCACAGATACGCAGTATTTT.

The chain carries TRBV5-6 and TRBJ1-1; D may be TRBD1 (5 bases). CDR1 is SGHDT and CDR2 is YYEEEE in the germline V gene. The CDR3 is made up of 14 amino acids. V was trimmed by 2 bases and J by 4 bases, leaving 12 bases between them. In DNA form, the CDR3 reads TGTGCCAGCAGCTTTGGGGACCTGGGCACTGAAGCTTTCTTT. Amino acid sequence: CASSFGDLGTEAFF.

The chain recombines TRBV28 with TRBJ1-2; no clear D gene. The germline gives CDR1 MDHEN, CDR2 SYDVKM. The length of the CDR3 is 13 residues. V was shortened by 4 bases and J by 4 bases, with 10 bases between the two germline ends. CDR3 in amino acids: CASSSTEGYGYTF. CDR3 coding DNA: TGTGCCAGCAGTTCCACCGAGGGCTATGGCTACACCTTC.

CDR3 protein: CASSGLGQGLETQYF. DNA for the CDR3: TGTGCCAGCAGTGGATTGGGACAGGGGCTAGAGACCCAGTACTTC. V usage is TRBV2 and J usage is TRBJ2-5; 10 positions agree with TRBD1. Trimming removed 4 bases from V and 4 bases from J; junction bases left unmatched: 6. Germline lookup yields CDR1 SNHLY and CDR2 FYNNEI. The CDR3 extends over 15 amino acids.

The rearrangement uses TRBV7-8 and TRBJ2-7, with TRBD2 as a possible D gene (5 bases). V gave up 0 bases and J gave up 1 base, with 10 bases separating them. Germline CDR1 and CDR2: SGHVS and FQNEAQ. CDR3 length: 15 residues. The CDR3 region has the DNA TGTGCCAGCAGCTTAGCTAGCGCTACGTCCTACGAGCAGTACTTC. This translates into CASSLASATSYEQYF.

The V gene is TRBV10-3, the J gene TRBJ2-3; possibly TRBD1 for D (6 bases). The CDR3 sequence is 19 residues long. From germline, CDR1 is ENHRY and CDR2 SYGVKD. V was trimmed by 7 bases and J by 2 bases, leaving 28 bases between them. The CDR3 loop is CAIKGGNLLAEYNTDTQYF. Written as DNA, the CDR3 is TGTGCCATCAAAGGGGGAAACCTACTCGCGGAGTATAACACAGATACGCAGTATTTT.

In DNA form, the CDR3 reads TGTGCCAGCTCCCCGGTTGGTTTCACAGGTGAAGCTTTCTTT. This sequence encodes CASSPVGFTGEAFF. The chain recombines TRBV18 with TRBJ1-1; D perhaps matches TRBD1 (5 bases). V lost 6 bases, J lost 7 bases, and 18 bases lay in between. This CDR3 has 14 residues. Germline values: CDR1 KGHSH, CDR2 LQKENI.

The J gene is TRBJ2-7, the V gene TRBV5-5; a weak D match, TRBD1 (5 bases). Per the germline V gene, CDR1 is SGHKS and CDR2 is YYEKEE (reference sequence). This CDR3 comprises 15 residues. Trimming took 4 bases from V and 2 from J, leaving 16 bases between them. DNA of the CDR3: TGTGCCAGCAGCCTCGCCCCAGGGTCCACCTACGAGCAGTACTTC. This encodes CASSLAPGSTYEQYF. The full variable domain, with the rest looked up from reference TRBV5-5 and TRBJ2-7, is DAGVTQSPTHLIKTRGQQVTLRCSPISGHKSVSWYQQVLGQGPQFIFQYYEKEERGRGNFPDRFSARQFPNYSSELNVNALLLGDSALYLCASSLAPGSTYEQYFGPGTRLTVT.

The chain uses TRBV6-1 and TRBJ2-7, with TRBD1 identical over 10 bases. In germline, CDR1 is MNHNS, CDR2 SASEGT. J lost 4 bases, V lost 8 bases, and 11 bases had no gene match. The CDR3 has 15 residues. As DNA, the CDR3 is TGTGCCAGCCGTTCGCCGGGACAGGGGCCTTACGAGCAGTACTTC. It encodes CASRSPGQGPYEQYF.

CDR3 sequence: CASRHTKNTEAFF. CDR3 nucleotides: TGTGCCAGCAGGCATACTAAGAACACTGAAGCTTTCTTT. The V call is TRBV6-6, the J call TRBJ1-1; D gene unclear. The CDR3 loop spans 13 amino acids. Per the germline V gene, CDR1 is MNHNY and CDR2 is SVGAGI (reference sequence). Between the trimmed V and J ends, which lost 6 bases and 1 base, there was a span of 9 bases.

In DNA form, the CDR3 reads TGTGCTAGCGGACAGGGACCCCAAGAGACCCAGTACTTC. Protein product: CASGQGPQETQYF. J is TRBJ2-5 and V is TRBV12-5; TRBD1 matches at 8 bases. The CDR3 runs 13 residues. Looked up from germline, CDR1 is LGHNT and CDR2 is FRNRAP. Trimming removed 9 bases from V and 1 base from J; junction bases left unmatched: 4. The full variable domain, in which reference TRBV12-5 and TRBJ2-5 provide the parts outside the CDR3, is DARVTQTPRHKVTEMGQEVTMRCQPILGHNTVFWYRQTMMQGLELLAYFRNRAPLDDSGMPKDRFSAEMPDATLATLKIQPSEPRDSAVYFCASGQGPQETQYFGPGTRLLVL.

The CDR3 here is CASSRVTGVTYEQYF. In DNA, the CDR3 is TGTGCCAGCAGCCGAGTGACAGGGGTTACCTACGAGCAGTACTTC. The chain has TRBV11-2 and TRBJ2-5; 8 bases fit TRBD1. TRBJ2-7 matches the DNA end more closely, so the J call is doubtful. The CDR3 totals 15 residues. Per the germline V gene, CDR1 is SGHAT and CDR2 is FQNNGV.

The chain is built from TRBV29-1 and TRBJ2-2; no reliable D call. This CDR3 has 13 residues. The germline gives CDR1 SQVTM, CDR2 ANQGSEA. V lost 5 bases to trimming and J lost 0 bases, with 7 bases between them. The CDR3 coding sequence is TGCAGCGTTCGAGATTCGAACACCGGGGAGCTGTTTTTT. Encoded protein: CSVRDSNTGELFF.

The chain recombines TRBV5-1 with TRBJ2-2, with D possibly TRBD1 on 5 matching bases. CDR1 SGHRS and CDR2 YFSETQ come from the germline V gene. Trimming removed 1 base at V and 6 bases at J, with 13 bases between. This CDR3 is 15 amino acids long. The CDR3 here is CASSLTGTLPGELFF. Written as DNA, the CDR3 is TGCGCCAGCAGCTTGACAGGTACCCTCCCCGGGGAGCTGTTTTTT. The full variable domain, rest sourced from reference TRBV5-1 and TRBJ2-2, is KAGVTQTPRYLIKTRGQQVTLSCSPISGHRSVSWYQQTPGQGLQFLFEYFSETQRNKGNFPGRFSGRQFSNSRSEMNVSTLELGDSALYLCASSLTGTLPGELFFGEGSRLTVL.

The V gene is TRBV4-1, the J gene TRBJ1-5, with D perhaps TRBD1 (6 bases). The V and J ends lost 1 base and 4 bases respectively, with 14 bases between them. The CDR3 consists of 16 residues. CDR1 is MGHRA and CDR2 is YSYEKL in the germline V gene. CDR3 in DNA: TGCGCCAGCAGCCAAGGCAGGGGTTTAGGGAATCAGCCCCAGCATTTT. Its protein is CASSQGRGLGNQPQHF.

The V call is TRBV4-2, the J call TRBJ1-2, with D tentatively TRBD1 (5 bases). CDR1 LGHNA and CDR2 YNFKEQ come from the germline V gene. The V end was cut by 0 bases, the J end by 5 bases, with 28 bases between. The CDR3 runs 20 residues. In DNA, the CDR3 is TGTGCCAGCAGCCAAGAGGGGGGAAGAGGCCGGACCCCCTCTCCTTATGGCTACACCTTC. Translating it yields CASSQEGGRGRTPSPYGYTF.

V is TRBV7-9 and J is TRBJ1-1; TRBD1 might be the D (5 bases). The CDR3 is 16 amino acids. Germline-derived CDR1 and CDR2 are SEHNR and FQNEAQ (reference sequence). V was shortened by 5 bases and J by 4 bases, with 20 bases between the two germline ends. The DNA of the CDR3 is TGTGCCAGCAGCCGATATGTCCGCAGGGAGGCCACTGAAGCTTTCTTT. Translation: CASSRYVRREATEAFF.

This clone came up a few times. V usage is TRBV6-1 and J usage is TRBJ2-2; no clear D gene. The CDR3 spans 14 residues. The germline gives CDR1 MNHNS, CDR2 SASEGT. Between the trimmed V and J ends, which lost 0 bases and 4 bases, there was a span of 6 bases. The CDR3 protein is CASSEALGTGELFF. CDR3 nucleotide sequence: TGTGCCAGCAGTGAAGCGCTGGGCACCGGGGAGCTGTTTTTT.

The V and J genes are TRBV5-1 and TRBJ2-2; 8 nucleotides match TRBD2. The CDR3 consists of 18 residues. Trimming cost V 0 bases and J 1 base; bases outside gene matches: 8. CDR1 is SGHRS and CDR2 is YFSETQ in the germline V gene. CDR3 amino acids: CASSLESPGTRNTGELFF. The DNA for the CDR3 is TGCGCCAGCAGCTTGGAAAGTCCTGGGACTAGGAACACCGGGGAGCTGTTTTTT.

This rearrangement joins TRBV29-1 to TRBJ2-1; 7 nucleotides agree with TRBD1. V gave up 1 base and J gave up 3 bases; unmatched junction bases: 0. The CDR3 has 13 residues. Germline V gene sequence: CDR1 SQVTM, CDR2 ANQGSEA. The chain's CDR3 is CSVEGDSYNEQFF. The CDR3 region has the DNA TGCAGCGTTGAAGGGGACAGCTACAATGAGCAGTTCTTC.

The chain has TRBV28 and TRBJ1-1; D not resolved. CDR3 length equals 13 residues. With 5 bases removed from V and 1 base from J, the gap between germline ends came to 8 bases. The V gene's germline CDR1 is MDHEN and CDR2 SYDVKM. CDR3: CASSPSTNTEAFF. DNA for the CDR3: TGTGCCAGCAGTCCCTCAACGAACACTGAAGCTTTCTTT.

The chain employs TRBV5-1 and TRBJ2-7; TRBD1 or TRBD2 may be the D gene (5 bases each). Germline V gene data show CDR1 as SGHRS and CDR2 as YFSETQ. Deletions cut 0 bases from V and 3 bases from J, with 13 bases between. The CDR3 spans 15 residues. The CDR3 bases are TGCGCCAGCAGCTTGGTTGGGGACGGCTACTACGAGCAGTACTTC. Its translation is CASSLVGDGYYEQYF.